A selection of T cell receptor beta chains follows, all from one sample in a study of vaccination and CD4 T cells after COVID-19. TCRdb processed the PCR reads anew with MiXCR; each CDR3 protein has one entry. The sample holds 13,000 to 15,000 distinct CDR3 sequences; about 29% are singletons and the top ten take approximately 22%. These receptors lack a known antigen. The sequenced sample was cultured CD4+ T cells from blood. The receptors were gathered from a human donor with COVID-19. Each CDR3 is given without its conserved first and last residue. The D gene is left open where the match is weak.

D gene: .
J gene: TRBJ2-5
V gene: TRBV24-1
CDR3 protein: ATSERAPTKETQY

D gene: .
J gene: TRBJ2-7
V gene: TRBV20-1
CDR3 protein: SARMGGAVEQY

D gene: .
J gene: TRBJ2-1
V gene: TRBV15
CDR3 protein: ATSRDQGHEQF

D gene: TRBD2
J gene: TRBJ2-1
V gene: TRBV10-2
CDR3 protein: ASSAAILAGFEQF

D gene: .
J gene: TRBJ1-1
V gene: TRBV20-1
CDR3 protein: SAIQSGTEAF

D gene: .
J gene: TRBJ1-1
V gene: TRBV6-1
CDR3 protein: ASSETRRTEAF

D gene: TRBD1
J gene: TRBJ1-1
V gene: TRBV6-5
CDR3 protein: ASSWDRGSTEAF

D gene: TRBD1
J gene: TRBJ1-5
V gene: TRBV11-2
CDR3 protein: ASSQGTVYQPQH

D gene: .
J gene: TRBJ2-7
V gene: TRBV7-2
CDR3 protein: ASSSSIRSYEQY

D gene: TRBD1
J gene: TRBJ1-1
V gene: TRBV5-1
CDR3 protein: ASSQGQGWNTEAF

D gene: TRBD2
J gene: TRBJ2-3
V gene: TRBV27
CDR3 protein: ASSSPTSVDTQY

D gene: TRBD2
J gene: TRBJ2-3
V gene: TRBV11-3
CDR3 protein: ASSLRLAGPTDTQY

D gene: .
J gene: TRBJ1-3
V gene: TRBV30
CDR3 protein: AWAQGSGNTIY

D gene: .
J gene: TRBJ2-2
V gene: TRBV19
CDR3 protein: ASSIDHRGELF

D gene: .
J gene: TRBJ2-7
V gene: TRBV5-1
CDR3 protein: ASSMSGATYEQY

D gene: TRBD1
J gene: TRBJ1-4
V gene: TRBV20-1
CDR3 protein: SARDWVTGTVNEKLF